Sequencing of this T cell receptor beta chain was carried out in a study of cytomegalovirus exposure and HLA in healthy donors. The CDR3 contains 14 residues. Germline values: CDR1 GTSNPN, CDR2 SVGIG (reference sequence). Trimming took off 3 bases at V and 2 bases at J, with 12 bases between the two ends. PCR involved 60 Vbeta and 13 Jbeta primers. Generated by immunoSEQ multiplex PCR, the TCRdb table keeps only in-frame clones and is missing some. Of 130,000 or so clones detected, around 80% appear once; the ten largest clones hold more than 2.5%. Unrecorded immune exposures were likely, despite nominal health at sampling.

This sequence was found in a man aged 18 to 30 in good health and CMV-seropositive. The rearrangement joins TRBV30 to TRBJ2-3; maybe TRBD2 (6 bases). Sequencing was carried out using PBMCs. CDR3 bases: TGTGCCTGGAGCGGACTACTTATCACAGATACGCAGTATTTT. It codes for CAWSGLLITDTQYF. The full variable domain, its missing parts supplied by reference TRBV30 and TRBJ2-3, is SQTIHQWPATLVQPVGSPLSLECTVEGTSNPNLYWYRQAAGRGLQLLFYSVGIGQISSEVPQNLSASRPQDRQFILSSKKLLLSDSGFYLCAWSGLLITDTQYFGPGTRLTVL.